The 10 T cell receptor beta chains in this list originate from one sample, sequenced in a study of T cells in Graves' hyperthyroidism and ophthalmopathy. RNA transcripts gave rise to amplified TCR beta CDR3 regions. First-round RT-PCR of the TCR CDR3 relied on the HTBI primer set. One entry per CDR3 protein, called by TCRdb with MiXCR from the multiplex PCR reads. The table has roughly 290,000 distinct CDR3 sequences, approximately 13% seen once. Sequenced input: blood. The receptors derive from a woman aged 40 to 50 with Graves' hyperthyroidism.

This clonotype was seen repeatedly, ten times or more. The CDR3 DNA reads TGTGCCAGCAGCTTAATAACAGCCACTGAAGCTTTCTTT. It encodes CASSLITATEAFF. This chain connects TRBV7-9 to TRBJ1-1; D gene unclear. The V end was cut by 2 bases, the J end by 4 bases, with 8 bases between. The germline V gene encodes CDR1 SEHNR and CDR2 FQNEAQ (reference sequence). The CDR3 length is 13 residues.

The rearrangement uses TRBV5-6 and TRBJ1-3; maybe TRBD1 (6 bases). The CDR3 length is 15 residues. Trimming shortened V by 7 bases and J by 2 bases, and 16 bases separated the two germline ends. The germline CDR1 and CDR2 sequences are SGHDT and YYEEEE. The CDR3 spells CASDRTGDTGNTIYF. The CDR3 DNA reads TGTGCCAGCGACCGTACGGGGGACACTGGAAACACCATATATTTT. The complete variable domain, with remaining parts taken from reference TRBV5-6 and TRBJ1-3, reads DAGVTQSPTHLIKTRGQQVTLRCSPKSGHDTVSWYQQALGQGPQFIFQYYEEEERQRGNFPDRFSGHQFPNYSSELNVNALLLGDSALYLCASDRTGDTGNTIYFGEGSWLTVV.

This clonotype has more than one count but fewer than ten. The V gene is TRBV18, the J gene TRBJ2-7; 7 nucleotides line up with TRBD2. CDR1 is KGHSH, CDR2 LQKENI, per germline. V trimming: 3 bases; J trimming: 6 bases; junction bases outside the gene matches: 8. The CDR3 totals 14 residues. The CDR3 protein is CASSPGGSSPEQYF. Here the CDR3 DNA reads TGTGCCAGCTCACCGGGCGGGAGTTCCCCCGAGCAGTACTTC.

This clonotype has ten or more counts. The chain uses TRBV6-1 and TRBJ2-7; D is ambiguous. The CDR3 length is 13 residues. Trimming removed 4 bases at V and 3 bases at J, with 10 bases between. The germline gives CDR1 MNHNS, CDR2 SASEGT. Written as DNA, the CDR3 is TGTGCCAGCAGTGGTTTCCCCCACTACGAGCAGTACTTC. It specifies CASSGFPHYEQYF.

On this clonotype: Since a much larger clone is just one base distant, this may be a read error. The chain links TRBV11-2 to TRBJ1-1; D may be TRBD1 (6 bases). Trimming removed 5 bases from V and 0 bases from J, with 19 bases in between. This CDR3 contains 17 residues. Germline V CDR1 and CDR2: SGHAT, FQNNGV. The CDR3 DNA reads TGTGCCAGCAGCCGTGGCTGGGGATGGGACATGAACACTGAAGCTTTCTTT. Translated, it gives CASSRGWGWDMNTEAFF.

This clonotype was seen a few times. The chain joins TRBV5-4 to TRBJ2-1; D is perhaps TRBD2 (6 bases). V lost 1 base and J 7 bases, leaving 21 bases between the germline ends. From germline, CDR1 is SGHNT and CDR2 YYREEE (reference sequence). The CDR3 totals 17 residues. For the CDR3, the DNA is TGTGCCAGCAGCTTGCGTGCAGCATGGGACTTGCCTAATGAGCAGTTCTTC. Its protein is CASSLRAAWDLPNEQFF.

This clonotype has at least ten counts. The gene calls are TRBV28 and TRBJ2-7, with D possibly matching TRBD2 (6 bases). V lost 6 bases to trimming and J lost 7 bases, with 13 bases between them. This CDR3 contains 12 residues. The V gene's germline CDR1 is MDHEN and CDR2 SYDVKM. CDR3 loop: CASSGSVGEQYF. CDR3 sequence (DNA): TGTGCCAGCAGCGGGAGTGTGGGAGAGCAGTACTTC.

This clonotype was detected ten times or more. V is TRBV29-1 and J is TRBJ1-1, with TRBD1 as a possible D gene (5 bases). Looked up from germline, CDR1 is SQVTM and CDR2 is ANQGSEA. CDR3 length: 13 amino acids. Trimming removed 2 bases at V and 5 bases at J, with 12 bases between. CDR3 residues: CSVEKEGRTEAFF. CDR3 sequence (DNA): TGCAGCGTTGAAAAGGAGGGGCGGACTGAAGCTTTCTTT.

On this clonotype: Germline is not matched at one junction end, which may reflect a read error. The CDR3 region has the DNA TGTGCTAGCAGCCCTACCCCTTGGGACAGGGGATCTCTCACCGGGGAGCTGTTTTTT. It encodes CASSPTPWDRGSLTGELFF. V and J are TRBV7-7 and TRBJ2-2, with 10 bases that match TRBD1. From germline, CDR1 is SSHAT and CDR2 FNYEAQ (reference sequence). CDR3 length: 19 amino acids.

This clonotype occurred many times. DNA of the CDR3: TGTGCCAGCAGTTTAAAACAGCCCCAGCATTTT. Amino acid sequence: CASSLKQPQHF. The chain links TRBV28 to TRBJ1-5; D is uncertain. The germline CDR1 and CDR2 sequences are MDHEN and SYDVKM. This CDR3 spans 11 amino acids. Trimming left V 2 bases short and J 7 bases short, with 3 bases between.